This T cell receptor (beta chain) was observed in a study of blood T cell repertoires in COVID-19. Study information: PBMCs, B-cell-depleted T cells, or T cells provided the cDNA or gDNA that made up the material.

Those enrolled, adults aged roughly 18 to 100 years, came from roughly 23 US areas. This CDR3 region has 13 residues. V shed 8 bases and J shed 4 bases, with 15 bases lying between them. Repertoires were generated with immunoSEQ multiplex PCR, while TCRdb's copy carries only in-frame clones and drops some. Among roughly 260,000 clones listed, about 87% were seen once. The TCR was taken from a young woman with acute COVID-19. Sample: PBMCs or T cells enriched from blood (not recorded which). J is TRBJ2-7 and V is TRBV12-3 or TRBV12-4; D perhaps matches TRBD2 (6 bases). In nucleotides, the CDR3 is TGTGCCAGCTTGTCGGGGGATTCGTACGAGCAGTACTTC. Translation gives CASLSGDSYEQYF.